This TCR beta chain is drawn from a study of blood T cell repertoires in COVID-19. Study-level background: COVID-19 samples, acute and convalescent, were from the United States, Italy and Spain. From T cells, B-cell-depleted T cells, or PBMCs came the material, which was cDNA or gDNA.

CDR3 length equals 16 residues. Looked up from germline, CDR1 is SGHTA and CDR2 is FQGTGA. V gave up 0 bases and J gave up 9 bases; unmatched junction bases: 10. Method: immunoSEQ multiplex PCR; TCRdb's copy keeps in-frame clones and lacks some. Of fewer than 130,000 clones in the sample, roughly 85% were seen once. The sample was peripheral blood. This receptor was obtained from a human donor in a cohort sampled during active COVID-19. The chain is built from TRBV7-3 and TRBJ2-3; 9 bases map to TRBD2. The CDR3 DNA sequence: TGTGCCAGCAGCTTAACCCCTAGCGGGGTTGGCGGAACGCAGTATTTT. It yields the protein CASSLTPSGVGGTQYF.